This T cell receptor beta chain was captured in a study of cytomegalovirus exposure and HLA in healthy donors. Across the study: Early release data held tens of millions of unique TCRs from HLA-typed donors. Study-level points and caveats: In a later analysis, the majority of CMV-associated beta chains seemingly showed HLA restriction. Common viral pathogens (according to a later analysis) appeared linked to several of the most significant clusters.

A note on this clone: Its specificity is not known.

Vbeta (60) and Jbeta (13) primers were used in the PCR. The protocol was immunoSEQ multiplex PCR, while the TCRdb copy is restricted to in-frame clones and leaves out a portion. The sample includes 100,000 or so clones, 75% to 85% of them seen just once. The donors, nominally healthy at sampling, likely had unrecorded immune exposures. Sequenced material: PBMCs. The sequence was obtained from a man between 18 and 29 years old in good health and CMV-seronegative.

CDR3 DNA sequence: TGTGCCAGCAGTTTATACCCTTCGGGGGCGGGAGGACCGAACAATGAGCAGTTCTTC. It specifies CASSLYPSGAGGPNNEQFF. The chain recombines TRBV27 with TRBJ2-1; 8 nucleotides agree with TRBD2. J was trimmed by 5 bases and V by 1 base; bases with no gene match: 16. CDR3 length: 19 amino acids. Per the germline V gene, CDR1 is MNHEY and CDR2 is SMNVEV (reference sequence).